The 30 T cell receptor beta chains below were found in one sample sequenced in a study of early T cells in non-severe SARS-CoV-2 infection. TCRdb re-derived calls from the 5' RACE reads in MiXCR, one entry per CDR3 protein. The table lists 60,000 to 90,000 distinct CDR3 sequences, over 9% of them singletons. The sample was whole blood. The receptors here all came from an adult who was a healthcare worker with PCR-confirmed SARS-CoV-2 infection or an uninfected control (not recorded which).

There are many counts of this clonotype. The chain links TRBV6-2 or TRBV6-3 to TRBJ1-5; TRBD1 is a possible D gene (6 bases). There are 13 residues in the CDR3. CDR1 MNHEY and CDR2 SVGEGT come from the germline V gene. The V gene lost 5 bases and the J gene lost 6 bases, with 11 bases spanning the gap. DNA of the CDR3: TGTGCCAGCAGTAACAGGGTGACTCAGCCCCAGCATTTT. Translated: CASSNRVTQPQHF.

This clonotype came up many times. The J gene is TRBJ1-5, the V gene TRBV5-5; D might be TRBD1 (6 bases). The length of the CDR3 is 13 residues. Germline CDR1 reads SGHKS; CDR2 reads YYEKEE (reference sequence). The V end lost 1 base, the J end lost 6 bases, and 8 bases lay between the germline ends. The CDR3 DNA is TGTGCCAGCAGCTTGTTCAGGGGTCAGCCCCAGCATTTT. It yields the protein CASSLFRGQPQHF.

The rearrangement uses TRBV7-7 and TRBJ2-1; possibly TRBD2 for D (6 bases). The CDR3 is 14 residues long. Germline V gene data show CDR1 as SSHAT and CDR2 as FNYEAQ (reference sequence). Trimming stripped 8 bases from V and 7 bases from J, with 18 bases between. The CDR3: CASSAGLTHNEQFF. In DNA, the CDR3 is TGTGCCAGCTCTGCGGGGCTGACCCATAATGAGCAGTTCTTC.

This clonotype was detected many times. The chain's CDR3 is CSAARGPSDTQYF. The DNA of the CDR3 is TGCAGCGCCGCCCGTGGACCTTCAGATACGCAGTATTTT. The chain joins TRBV29-1 to TRBJ2-3; D gene unclear. The CDR3 contains 13 residues. Trimming removed 7 bases from V and 4 bases from J, with 15 bases in between. Germline assignment: CDR1 SQVTM and CDR2 ANQGSEA.

This clonotype was seen a few times. The chain uses TRBV27 and TRBJ2-7; D ambiguous. This CDR3 is built from 13 residues. In germline, CDR1 is MNHEY, CDR2 SMNVEV (reference sequence). Trimming pared 2 bases from V and 2 bases from J, leaving 7 bases between. CDR3 amino acids: CASSLRAPYEQYF. The CDR3 DNA reads as TGTGCCAGCAGTTTAAGAGCCCCCTACGAGCAGTACTTC.

This clonotype was counted at least ten times. This chain connects TRBV28 to TRBJ2-3; D tentatively fits TRBD1 or TRBD2 (5 bases each). CDR1 MDHEN and CDR2 SYDVKM come from the germline V gene. V lost 5 bases and J 5 bases, leaving 11 bases between the germline ends. There are 13 residues in the CDR3. CDR3 amino acids: CASSPGPGDTQYF. The DNA for the CDR3 is TGTGCCAGCAGTCCGGGACCGGGAGATACGCAGTATTTT.

This clonotype occurred many times. The junction differs from germline at one of its ends, possibly a read error. The J gene is TRBJ2-1, the V gene TRBV5-1; D may correspond to TRBD1 or TRBD2 (6 bases each). There are 15 residues in the CDR3. The germline CDR1 and CDR2 sequences are SGHRS and YFSETQ. CDR3 in amino acids: CASTLEGQGIREQFF. CDR3 bases: TGCGCCAGCACCTTGGAGGGGCAGGGGATACGGGAGCAGTTCTTC. Using reference TRBV5-1 and TRBJ2-1 for the parts outside the CDR3, the full variable domain is KAGVTQTPRYLIKTRGQQVTLSCSPISGHRSVSWYQQTPGQGLQFLFEYFSETQRNKGNFPGRFSGRQFSNSRSEMNVSTLELGDSALYLCASTLEGQGIREQFFGPGTRLTVL.

The chain has TRBV12-3 or TRBV12-4 and TRBJ2-3, with D perhaps given as TRBD1 or TRBD2 (5 bases each). The length of the CDR3 is 15 residues. The V end lost 2 bases, the J end lost 6 bases, and 15 bases lay between the germline ends. CDR3 sequence: CASSLRRALADTQYF. The DNA of the CDR3 is TGTGCCAGCAGTTTACGCAGGGCCTTAGCGGATACGCAGTATTTT.

V usage is TRBV6-2 or TRBV6-3 and J usage is TRBJ2-5; 11 nucleotides align to TRBD2. V trimming: 6 bases; J trimming: 6 bases; junction bases outside the gene matches: 9. The V gene's germline CDR1 is MNHEY and CDR2 SVGEGT. The CDR3 is 15 amino acids. The CDR3 loop is CASRHLAGGVKTQYF. The CDR3 DNA sequence: TGTGCCAGCAGGCACCTAGCGGGAGGAGTGAAGACCCAGTACTTC.

The CDR3 DNA is TGTGCCAGCATTCGGGAGGAGCGGGATGAAAAACTGTTTTTT. Protein sequence: CASIREERDEKLFF. The chain employs TRBV2 and TRBJ1-4; D gene ambiguous. Trimming pared 7 bases from V and 6 bases from J, leaving 15 bases between. This CDR3 region has 14 residues. Per the germline V gene, CDR1 is SNHLY and CDR2 is FYNNEI.

In its sample, this clonotype was seen a few times. This chain links TRBV18 with TRBJ2-5, with D uncertain. This CDR3 is 11 amino acids long. With 10 bases removed from V and 1 base from J, the gap between germline ends came to 7 bases. Per the germline V gene, CDR1 is KGHSH and CDR2 is LQKENI. Here the CDR3 reads CATSRQETQYF. The CDR3 DNA follows: TGTGCCACCAGTCGCCAAGAGACCCAGTACTTC.

This clonotype appeared many times. The chain carries TRBV3-1 and TRBJ2-5; D is uncertain. This CDR3 region has 13 residues. Germline V gene data show CDR1 as LGHDT and CDR2 as YNNKEL (reference sequence). V lost 4 bases to trimming and J lost 1 base, with 7 bases between them. The CDR3 protein is CASSRTTQETQYF. CDR3 nucleotide sequence: TGTGCCAGCAGCCGGACGACCCAAGAGACCCAGTACTTC.

The V and J genes are TRBV6-1 and TRBJ1-5; 7 nucleotides line up with TRBD1. CDR3 length: 15 amino acids. The V gene end was trimmed by 2 bases and the J gene end by 1 base; junction bases not matched to a gene: 2. Germline V gene data show CDR1 as MNHNS and CDR2 as SASEGT. CDR3 amino acids: CASSEHRGSNQPQHF. CDR3 nucleotides: TGTGCCAGCAGTGAACACAGGGGAAGCAATCAGCCCCAGCATTTT.

The sample holds many counts of this clonotype. The gene calls are TRBV28 and TRBJ2-2; 10 bases fit TRBD2. J lost 5 bases, V lost 5 bases, and 5 bases had no gene match. CDR1 and CDR2 from the germline V gene are MDHEN and SYDVKM. There are 15 residues in the CDR3. CDR3 in amino acids: CASSTLAGVTGELFF. CDR3 in DNA: TGTGCCAGCAGTACCCTAGCGGGAGTGACCGGGGAGCTGTTTTTT.

This clonotype occurred a few times. The gene calls are TRBV15 and TRBJ2-5, with 7 bases matching TRBD1. Germline V gene sequence: CDR1 LNHNV, CDR2 YYDKDF (reference sequence). The CDR3 has 14 amino acids. Losses at the gene ends were 1 base for V and 10 bases for J; bases not matched to a gene: 9. CDR3 in amino acids: CATSRGQGEGGQYF. The CDR3 DNA is TGTGCCACCAGCAGAGGACAGGGAGAGGGCGGCCAGTACTTC.

The V and J genes are TRBV6-5 and TRBJ2-6; 10 bases fit TRBD1. Germline CDR1 MNHEY, CDR2 SVGAGI. V shed 9 bases, J shed 4 bases, and the junction held 6 bases outside the gene matches. The CDR3 contains 15 residues. CDR3 sequence reads: CASRDRGVGANVLTF. The CDR3 bases are TGTGCCAGTCGGGACAGGGGAGTCGGGGCCAACGTCCTGACTTTC.

This clonotype has a count of ten or more. The chain combines TRBV5-4 with TRBJ2-5, with D possibly called TRBD1 or TRBD2 (5 bases each). This CDR3 has 15 residues. Trimming left V 4 bases short and J 2 bases short, with 15 bases between. Germline lookup yields CDR1 SGHNT and CDR2 YYREEE (reference sequence). The CDR3 region is CASSPEGDQQETQYF. The CDR3 nucleotides are TGTGCCAGCAGCCCGGAAGGGGACCAACAAGAGACCCAGTACTTC. Full variable domain (missing parts from reference TRBV5-4 and TRBJ2-5): ETGVTQSPTHLIKTRGQQVTLRCSSQSGHNTVSWYQQALGQGPQFIFQYYREEENGRGNFPPRFSGLQFPNYSSELNVNALELDDSALYLCASSPEGDQQETQYFGPGTRLLVL.

In this sample, this clonotype turned up many times. The chain is built from TRBV28 and TRBJ1-4; 10 nucleotides align to TRBD1. This CDR3 has 16 residues. Germline CDR1 MDHEN, CDR2 SYDVKM. V trimming: 1 base; J trimming: 8 bases; junction bases outside the gene matches: 7. The CDR3 bases are TGTGCCAGCAGTTTATTAGGTGGGACAGGGGTCGAAAAACTGTTTTTT. Residues: CASSLLGGTGVEKLFF.

This clonotype occurred many times. The J gene is TRBJ2-6, the V gene TRBV19, with a tentative D call TRBD2 (5 bases). This CDR3 is built from 16 residues. V was trimmed by 4 bases and J by 2 bases, leaving 12 bases between them. CDR1 and CDR2 from the germline V gene are LNHDA and SQIVND (reference sequence). The CDR3 reads CASSTILEAGANVLTF. As DNA, the CDR3 is TGTGCCAGTAGTACCATACTGGAGGCTGGGGCCAACGTCCTGACTTTC.

This clonotype was detected a few times. The rearrangement links TRBV2 to TRBJ1-4; possible D gene TRBD1, 6 bases. This CDR3 contains 18 residues. Trimming removed 4 bases from V and 5 bases from J, with 23 bases in between. Germline V CDR1 and CDR2: SNHLY, FYNNEI. The CDR3 is CASSAPHRQHRENEKLFF. CDR3 in DNA: TGTGCCAGCAGTGCTCCCCACCGCCAACACAGGGAGAATGAAAAACTGTTTTTT.

Many counts were recorded for this clonotype. V gene TRBV7-6 combines with J gene TRBJ1-3; TRBD1 agrees at 7 bases. The CDR3 runs 15 residues. J lost 3 bases, V lost 5 bases, and 7 bases had no gene match. From germline, CDR1 is SGHVS and CDR2 FNYEAQ. The CDR3 sequence is CASSPTGTVGNTIYF. As DNA, the CDR3 is TGTGCCAGCAGCCCCACTGGGACAGTTGGAAACACCATATATTTT.

The sample holds many counts of this clonotype. The rearrangement joins TRBV6-6 to TRBJ2-7; D is perhaps TRBD1 or TRBD2 (5 bases each). This CDR3 has 15 amino acids. From germline, CDR1 is MNHNY and CDR2 SVGAGI (reference sequence). V dropped 6 bases and J dropped 0 bases, with 15 bases sitting between them. CDR3 in DNA: TGTGCCAGCAGCAAAGGGACCGGGCTCTCCTACGAGCAGTACTTC. This gives the protein CASSKGTGLSYEQYF.

This clonotype came up a few times. V and J are TRBV20-1 and TRBJ1-6; D may be TRBD1 (5 bases). Trimming shortened V by 0 bases and J by 8 bases, and 8 bases separated the two germline ends. Germline V CDR1 and CDR2: DFQATT, SNEGSKA (reference sequence). The CDR3 has 13 residues. The CDR3: CSARDAGDSPLHF. The CDR3 DNA is TGCAGTGCTAGAGATGCGGGGGATTCACCCCTCCACTTT.

This clonotype showed up many times. This chain connects TRBV2 to TRBJ2-5, with 7 bases that match TRBD2. J was trimmed by 5 bases and V by 7 bases; bases with no gene match: 16. Germline V gene lookup returns CDR1 SNHLY and CDR2 FYNNEI. This CDR3 contains 16 residues. The DNA of the CDR3 is TGTGCCAGCAATCCTTCCGGGACTACCGGAGTGGAGACCCAGTACTTC. It translates to CASNPSGTTGVETQYF.

Ten or more counts support this clonotype. The chain has TRBV6-6 and TRBJ2-7, with D uncertain. Per germline, CDR1 MNHNY and CDR2 SVGAGI (reference sequence). The length of the CDR3 is 13 residues. V lost 6 bases to trimming and J lost 1 base, with 10 bases between them. The CDR3 DNA reads as TGTGCCAGCAGGGAGCTCGGGTCCTACGAGCAGTACTTC. It yields the protein CASRELGSYEQYF.

The chain employs TRBV4-2 and TRBJ1-2; D is uncertain. The V gene lost 0 bases and the J gene lost 4 bases, with 12 bases spanning the gap. The germline V gene has CDR1 LGHNA and CDR2 YNFKEQ. This CDR3 has 15 residues. In nucleotides, the CDR3 is TGTGCCAGCAGCCAAGATACAACGCGCCTCTATGGCTACACCTTC. Translating it yields CASSQDTTRLYGYTF.

This clonotype was found a few times. The V call is TRBV30, the J call TRBJ2-7; no clear D gene. Between the trimmed V and J ends, which lost 0 bases and 10 bases, there was a span of 13 bases. CDR1 is GTSNPN, CDR2 SVGIG, per germline (reference sequence). The CDR3 runs 12 residues. This CDR3 is CAWSVNMNGQYF. The DNA of the CDR3 is TGTGCCTGGAGTGTAAATATGAACGGTCAGTACTTC.

This chain uses TRBV28 with TRBJ2-7, with 9 bases lining up with TRBD1. V trimming: 7 bases; J trimming: 7 bases; junction bases outside the gene matches: 5. There are 12 residues in the CDR3. In germline, CDR1 is MDHEN, CDR2 SYDVKM. The CDR3 coding sequence is TGTGCCAGCAAGACAGGGGGAGGAGAGCAGTACTTC. This sequence encodes CASKTGGGEQYF.

This clonotype was detected ten times or more. The chain joins TRBV6-6 to TRBJ2-7; the D gene is possibly TRBD1 (6 bases). Trimming shortened V by 0 bases and J by 2 bases, and 20 bases separated the two germline ends. Looked up from germline, CDR1 is MNHNY and CDR2 is SVGAGI (reference sequence). CDR3 size: 18 residues. In nucleotides, the CDR3 is TGTGCCAGCAGTTACTCGCTCCCCCAGGGGACCAGGGCCTACGAGCAGTACTTC. Protein product: CASSYSLPQGTRAYEQYF.

This clonotype showed up many times. The CDR3, as DNA: TGTGCCAGCAGCCCAAAATATAGGTCAATGGGAGGTAATGAGCAGTTCTTC. Residues: CASSPKYRSMGGNEQFF. The chain is built from TRBV7-9 and TRBJ2-1, with a weak D call TRBD2 (6 bases). The CDR3 runs to 17 residues. The germline V gene has CDR1 SEHNR and CDR2 FQNEAQ (reference sequence). Deletions cut 5 bases from V and 7 bases from J, with 24 bases between.